These T cell receptor beta chains were read from a single sample in a study of CD8 T cells in ankylosing spondylitis. TCRdb ran MiXCR on the 5' RACE reads and lists one entry per CDR3 protein. The data contain around 250,000 distinct CDR3 sequences, about 11% of them singletons. The sample consisted of blood, either unsorted or a sorted T cell fraction (not recorded which). The receptor set was obtained from a male donor with ankylosing spondylitis or in good health (not recorded which). CDR3s leave out the opening cysteine and the closing phenylalanine or tryptophan. Each record gives: CDR3 protein, J gene, V gene.

CDR3: ASSPAGGHEQF
J: TRBJ2-1
V: TRBV5-1

CDR3: ASSEGQGGAETQY
J: TRBJ2-5
V: TRBV6-1

CDR3: ASSLDRGIAF
J: TRBJ1-1
V: TRBV5-1

CDR3: ASSPDQPANEQY
J: TRBJ2-7
V: TRBV5-1

CDR3: SADPGTSGRGEQF
J: TRBJ2-1
V: TRBV20-1

CDR3: ATSDSSGTSTDTQY
J: TRBJ2-3
V: TRBV24-1

CDR3: ASSPRTIPDSEAF
J: TRBJ1-1
V: TRBV13

CDR3: ASSKAADTGELF
J: TRBJ2-2
V: TRBV5-1

CDR3: SIPGVDNGYT
J: TRBJ1-2
V: TRBV29-1

CDR3: ASSLAGLTGAGYT
J: TRBJ1-2
V: TRBV12-3/TRBV12-4

CDR3: ASGTPGSSYEQY
J: TRBJ2-7
V: TRBV12-5

CDR3: ASSRDRVADTQY
J: TRBJ2-3
V: TRBV5-1

CDR3: ASRSDSGDFNEQF
J: TRBJ2-1
V: TRBV5-1

CDR3: ARSGRGSGYT
J: TRBJ1-2
V: TRBV5-1

CDR3: ASSLGQKNTEAF
J: TRBJ1-1
V: TRBV5-1

CDR3: SASLQGYEQY
J: TRBJ2-7
V: TRBV20-1

CDR3: ATKHRSGTGGISKNIQY
J: TRBJ2-4
V: TRBV24-1

CDR3: ASSQTVAGYNEQF
J: TRBJ2-1
V: TRBV7-2

CDR3: SAIPTGGMNTEAF
J: TRBJ1-1
V: TRBV20-1

CDR3: ASSENGAIHSPLH
J: TRBJ1-6
V: TRBV2

CDR3: ASSPQGAADTQY
J: TRBJ2-3
V: TRBV7-3

CDR3: ASSLRERGGPYNEQF
J: TRBJ2-1
V: TRBV5-1

CDR3: SAFIRDPTKQY
J: TRBJ2-7
V: TRBV20-1

CDR3: ASSYSGRGLPDTQY
J: TRBJ2-3
V: TRBV6-5

CDR3: ASSLLSGRGETQY
J: TRBJ2-5
V: TRBV5-1

CDR3: ASSPGVNDMNTEAF
J: TRBJ1-1
V: TRBV5-1

CDR3: ASSLGTIETDTQY
J: TRBJ2-3
V: TRBV5-1

CDR3: ASSRDSGANTEAF
J: TRBJ1-1
V: TRBV12-3/TRBV12-4

CDR3: SARHRGRTEAF
J: TRBJ1-1
V: TRBV20-1

CDR3: ASSLTQGVGELF
J: TRBJ2-2
V: TRBV5-1

CDR3: ASRQGSEAF
J: TRBJ1-1
V: TRBV10-2

CDR3: SVGPHEAF
J: TRBJ1-1
V: TRBV29-1

CDR3: ASSLSSGPREQY
J: TRBJ2-7
V: TRBV5-1

CDR3: SARDTGSYGYT
J: TRBJ1-2
V: TRBV20-1

CDR3: SAELLAGFADTQY
J: TRBJ2-3
V: TRBV20-1

CDR3: VSSQDNGNYNEQF
J: TRBJ2-1
V: TRBV3-1

CDR3: ASSQEPLTSTDTQY
J: TRBJ2-3
V: TRBV4-1

CDR3: ASSSGQGMNEKLL
J: TRBJ1-4
V: TRBV5-1

CDR3: SASQGRNYGYT
J: TRBJ1-2
V: TRBV20-1

CDR3: ASSSGWQAYEQY
J: TRBJ2-7
V: TRBV5-1

CDR3: ASSQDPLAASTDTQY
J: TRBJ2-3
V: TRBV4-2

CDR3: ASIPFGGATGELF
J: TRBJ2-2
V: TRBV6-1

CDR3: ASSPPVSSDRGYNEQF
J: TRBJ2-1
V: TRBV11-1

CDR3: ASRHRGVNQPQH
J: TRBJ1-5
V: TRBV6-1

CDR3: ASSPGRVGELF
J: TRBJ2-2
V: TRBV12-3/TRBV12-4

CDR3: ATSKGTTQMNQF
J: TRBJ2-1
V: TRBV15

CDR3: SAGSTDTQY
J: TRBJ2-3
V: TRBV20-1

CDR3: ASSFGLRQPQH
J: TRBJ1-5
V: TRBV27